Below, 10 T cell receptor beta chains from the same sample are listed, as sequenced in a study of blood T cell repertoires in COVID-19. This table comes from immunoSEQ multiplex PCR, and its TCRdb copy is limited to in-frame clones, with some not included. Of about 240,000 clones listed, 80% to 90% are singletons. Source material: PBMCs or T cells enriched from blood (not recorded which). The receptors shown here come from a woman aged 40 to 50 who had been exposed to COVID-19.

The chain carries TRBV25-1 and TRBJ1-4; 10 bases are a match to TRBD1. CDR3 length: 16 amino acids. V lost 4 bases and J lost 8; bases outside the gene matches: 10. The germline CDR1 and CDR2 sequences are MGHDK and SYGVNS. CDR3 amino acids: CASSAHPGTGEEKLFF. The CDR3 DNA sequence: TGTGCCAGCAGTGCGCACCCCGGGACAGGGGAGGAAAAACTGTTTTTT.

The V call is TRBV19, the J call TRBJ1-5, with 8 bases aligning to TRBD1. Germline loops: CDR1 LNHDA, CDR2 SQIVND (reference sequence). The V segment lost 3 bases and the J segment 7 bases; nucleotides outside the gene matches: 8. The CDR3 sequence is 15 residues long. The CDR3 DNA sequence: TGTGCCAGTAGTATGCTGGCAGGGGGCGACCAGCCCCAGCATTTT. Protein: CASSMLAGGDQPQHF.

The chain carries TRBV30 and TRBJ2-7; D may be TRBD1 or TRBD2 (5 bases each). The V gene's germline CDR1 is GTSNPN and CDR2 SVGIG (reference sequence). The V end lost 8 bases, the J end lost 3 bases, and 14 bases lay between the germline ends. The CDR3 spans 12 residues. The CDR3 nucleotides are TGTGCCGGGGGTAGTGGGCGCTACGAGCAGTACTTC. Translating it yields CAGGSGRYEQYF. Drawing the rest from reference TRBV30 and TRBJ2-7, the complete variable domain is SQTIHQWPATLVQPVGSPLSLECTVEGTSNPNLYWYRQAAGRGLQLLFYSVGIGQISSEVPQNLSASRPQDRQFILSSKKLLLSDSGFYLCAGGSGRYEQYFGPGTRLTVT.

The chain is built from TRBV19 and TRBJ1-1; 8 nucleotides line up with TRBD1. Germline CDR1 LNHDA, CDR2 SQIVND (reference sequence). CDR3 length equals 13 residues. With 8 bases clipped from V and 5 bases from J, the junction kept 7 bases outside the gene matches. This CDR3 is CASHGQGFTEAFF. The CDR3 coding sequence is TGTGCCAGTCATGGACAGGGATTTACTGAAGCTTTCTTT.

This sequence joins TRBV19 and TRBJ2-3; TRBD1 matches at 8 bases. V lost 5 bases and J lost 2; bases outside the gene matches: 9. The germline V gene encodes CDR1 LNHDA and CDR2 SQIVND (reference sequence). This CDR3 is built from 16 residues. The CDR3 protein is CASSARTGFPTDTQYF. The CDR3 DNA reads TGTGCCAGTAGTGCGAGGACAGGGTTTCCCACAGATACGCAGTATTTT.

The chain is built from TRBV10-3 and TRBJ1-6, with 8 bases that match TRBD1. The V segment lost 4 bases and the J segment 10 bases; nucleotides outside the gene matches: 9. CDR1 and CDR2 (germline): ENHRY, SYGVKD. This CDR3 is built from 15 residues. In DNA form, the CDR3 reads TGTGCCATCAGTGTGGGCAGGGGGCGCATATCACCCCTCCACTTT. Protein: CAISVGRGRISPLHF.

The V and J genes are TRBV28 and TRBJ1-2; D call uncertain. V was pared by 5 bases and J by 0 bases, with 10 bases between. This CDR3 region has 14 residues. Germline V lookup: CDR1 MDHEN, CDR2 SYDVKM. Here the CDR3 reads CASSTSGTNYGYTF. In DNA, the CDR3 is TGTGCCAGCAGTACCTCGGGGACTAACTATGGCTACACCTTC.

CDR3 bases: TGTGCCAGCGTTCCGGGACAGGGCCGTTGGGTCTCTGGGGCCAACGTCCTGACTTTC. It encodes CASVPGQGRWVSGANVLTF. The V gene is TRBV11-3, the J gene TRBJ2-6; 9 bases map to TRBD1. The CDR3 is 19 amino acids. The germline V gene encodes CDR1 SGHNT and CDR2 YENEEA. Trimming cost V 8 bases and J 0 bases; bases outside gene matches: 14.

V gene TRBV27 combines with J gene TRBJ2-7; TRBD2 matches 7 bases. This CDR3 is built from 15 residues. Germline V gene sequence: CDR1 MNHEY, CDR2 SMNVEV (reference sequence). The ends lost 4 bases at V and 2 bases at J; junction bases unmatched: 8. In nucleotides, the CDR3 is TGTGCCAGCAGTTATAGGGCGGGGGTACCCTACGAGCAGTACTTC. Amino acid sequence: CASSYRAGVPYEQYF.

The chain carries TRBV7-3 and TRBJ1-1; 7 bases match TRBD1. The V gene end was trimmed by 1 base and the J gene end by 4 bases; junction bases not matched to a gene: 3. Germline CDR1 and CDR2: SGHTA and FQGTGA. The length of the CDR3 is 14 residues. The CDR3 protein is CASSLRAGGTEAFF. CDR3 nucleotide sequence: TGTGCCAGCAGCTTAAGGGCAGGGGGCACTGAAGCTTTCTTT.